This T cell receptor beta chain is from a study of shared clonotypes between healthy human individuals. V lost 0 bases and J 5 bases, leaving 8 bases between the germline ends. Per germline, CDR1 MGHRA and CDR2 YSYEKL. This CDR3 spans 14 amino acids. Method: immunoSEQ multiplex PCR; TCRdb's copy keeps in-frame clones and lacks some. The data contain about 680,000 clones, just over 90% of them singletons. On this clone itself: Its antigen is unidentified.

Study-level results: The study generally estimated greater richness for naive than memory subsets. Donor scarcity curtailed the genetic and exposure-history diversity represented herein.

Naivety among CD8 cells was defined by CD45RO negativity and positive CCR7 selection, thereby excluding terminally differentiated effector memory CD45RA+ cells. The chain combines TRBV4-1 with TRBJ2-4; D uncertain. Sequencing input: naive CD8+ T cells sorted from blood. This TCR derives from a man aged 30-40 years in good health. CDR3 sequence: CASSQDRSENIQYF. Here the CDR3 DNA reads TGCGCCAGCAGCCAAGATAGGAGCGAAAACATTCAGTACTTC.